This T cell receptor beta chain was obtained from a study of cytotoxic CD8 clonotypes in ibrutinib-treated CLL (dated by TCRdb to the early 2020s). Background for the entire study: The cohort was composed of some twelve relapsed/refractory and approximately 16 treatment-naive patients; IGHV unmutated status was identified in some 17 patients. All remission and progressive disease samples were collected while patients were still receiving ibrutinib. Of the 85 to 95 participants in the trial, 20 to 30 had longitudinal samples available. On average, each sample had 255,043 productive templates and tens of thousands of productive rearrangements. Samples at response were collected after a median of approximately twelve months of treatment, with a range of about 6 to 40 months. Responses were partial in approximately 24 patients and complete in 2; after median 68 months follow-up, around 14 stayed in remission and about twelve progressed. Cryopreserved peripheral blood mononuclear cells were obtained before treatment, at response, and at either sustained remission or disease progression. Results the study describes overall, beyond this receptor: Sampling times were not matched between sustained-remission and progressing patients, and lymph node repertoires were not studied. Public clonotypes were found to be uncommon and were observed to contract or remain stable during treatment; the increase in clonality was shown to reflect expansion of private clonotypes at ibrutinib response. At baseline, clonality was higher than in age-matched healthy donors and showed a strong correlation with circulating CD8+ T-cell counts. An increase in clonality was observed at ibrutinib response, with clonality remaining stable during sustained remission and falling back toward baseline at progression.

As to this clone: Its antigen target is currently unknown. Base qualities are not provided; no much larger clone lies one nucleotide away.

Per the publication, the time point label means: approximately 25 months on ibrutinib. For TCR beta library preparation, 2 to 2.5 micrograms of genomic DNA were isolated from cryopreserved PBMCs. Longitudinal blood samples from CLL patients receiving ibrutinib monotherapy were subjected to high-throughput TCR beta sequencing. The patients took part in an open-label, single-center phase 2 trial of ibrutinib monotherapy. From the cysteine through the phenylalanine, the CDR3 covers 16 amino acids. Only CDR3 DNA is held: 48 bases, read in frame from base 1. Trimming takes 1 base from V and 2 bases from J, and the germline ends sit 16 bases apart. The germline V gene (reference sequence) provides CDR1 SGHNT and CDR2 YYREEE. The goal of deep resolution MiSeq sequencing was a depth between 1 in 1 million and 1 in 200,000 T cells, and coverage averaged 10x per clonotype. The immunoSEQ hsTCRB Kit was used to generate the TCR beta libraries. On the study's bioinformatics: ImmunoSEQ Data Assistant and ImmunoSEQ Analyzer were used for data analysis, and V, D and J genes were assigned according to IMGT definitions. Clonality, which ranges from 0 to 1, was calculated by subtracting the normalized Shannon entropy of productive rearrangement frequencies from one. Only overrepresented clonotypes making up at least 0.05% of the repertoire of each patient were included in the public clonotype analysis. Some 12 age-matched healthy donor repertoires from immuneACCESS served as clonality controls. Sourced from immuneACCESS, this table was stored by TCRdb with only in-frame sequences that have V and J called. A share of the clones is absent; for the studies checked, an unresolved V gene accounts for under half, and the remainder has no known explanation. The DNA was the basis for D and trimming; V, J and clone size are from that table. The sample contains 140,000 to 150,000 clones, about 75% of them found a single time. The ten largest clones represent 5.1% of the sample.

This sequence originates from a human donor with chronic lymphocytic leukemia. The chain uses TRBV5-4 and TRBJ2-7, with the D gene possibly TRBD1 or TRBD2, each one fitting 7 bases. The starting material was PBMCs, obtained after 24 months of ibrutinib treatment. The CDR3 region reads CASSLLGGTATYEQYF. The sequenced DNA is TGTGCCAGCAGCTTGTTGGGGGGGACAGCTACCTACGAGCAGTACTTC. Extended through the reference TRBV5-4 and TRBJ2-7 proteins, this CDR3 yields the full variable domain: ETGVTQSPTHLIKTRGQQVTLRCSSQSGHNTVSWYQQALGQGPQFIFQYYREEENGRGNFPPRFSGLQFPNYSSELNVNALELDDSALYLCASSLLGGTATYEQYFGPGTRLTVT.